The rows below give T cell receptor beta chains drawn from one sample of a study of shared clonotypes between healthy human individuals. Sequencing used immunoSEQ multiplex PCR; TCRdb keeps in-frame clones, though not all of them. Seen here are about 530,000 clones, 96% observed once, and the top ten hold 0.06%. Material for sequencing was naive CD4+ T cells sorted from blood. The receptors were sampled from a young woman in good health. The CDR3 runs from the conserved cysteine through the conserved F or W. Each record gives: J gene, clone size, V gene, D gene, CDR3 protein, CDR3 DNA. D genes are given only for firm matches. Clone size, where shown, is once, few, many, or a class for clones that have expanded.

J gene: TRBJ1-2
clone size: -
V gene: TRBV18
D gene: TRBD1
CDR3 protein: CASSPSETGARYGYTF
CDR3 DNA: TGTGCCAGCTCACCCTCCGAGACAGGGGCCCGCTATGGCTACACCTTC

J gene: TRBJ1-5
clone size: -
V gene: TRBV11-2
D gene: -
CDR3 protein: CASSLEGRVRGQPQHF
CDR3 DNA: TGTGCCAGCAGCTTAGAGGGCAGGGTGAGGGGTCAGCCCCAGCATTTT

J gene: TRBJ2-5
clone size: -
V gene: TRBV5-4
D gene: TRBD1
CDR3 protein: CASSVTGIQETQYF
CDR3 DNA: TGTGCCAGCAGCGTGACAGGGATTCAAGAGACCCAGTACTTC

J gene: TRBJ1-1
clone size: once
V gene: TRBV28
D gene: TRBD1
CDR3 protein: CASSTYAQGAVNTEAFF
CDR3 DNA: TGTGCCAGCAGTACCTATGCACAGGGGGCAGTGAACACTGAAGCTTTCTTT

J gene: TRBJ1-4
clone size: -
V gene: TRBV28
D gene: -
CDR3 protein: CASSFGTREKLFF
CDR3 DNA: TGTGCCAGCAGTTTCGGGACCCGTGAAAAACTGTTTTTT

J gene: TRBJ1-1
clone size: -
V gene: TRBV5-1
D gene: -
CDR3 protein: CASSLVSPGTSTEAFF
CDR3 DNA: TGCGCCAGCAGCTTGGTTTCTCCCGGGACGAGCACTGAAGCTTTCTTT

J gene: TRBJ2-7
clone size: -
V gene: TRBV27
D gene: TRBD1
CDR3 protein: CASSSPRQGGAYEQYF
CDR3 DNA: TGTGCCAGCAGTTCTCCTAGACAGGGGGGAGCCTACGAGCAGTACTTC

J gene: TRBJ2-3
clone size: -
V gene: TRBV29-1
D gene: -
CDR3 protein: CSVEDSAVDTQYF
CDR3 DNA: TGCAGCGTTGAAGATAGCGCAGTAGATACGCAGTATTTT

J gene: TRBJ2-7
clone size: -
V gene: TRBV5-1
D gene: TRBD1
CDR3 protein: CASSLGDRPYEQYF
CDR3 DNA: TGCGCCAGCAGCTTGGGGGACAGACCATACGAGCAGTACTTC

J gene: TRBJ1-3
clone size: -
V gene: TRBV28
D gene: -
CDR3 protein: CASSPAGPSGNTIYF
CDR3 DNA: TGTGCCAGCAGCCCAGCGGGGCCCTCTGGAAACACCATATATTTT

J gene: TRBJ2-3
clone size: -
V gene: TRBV15
D gene: TRBD2
CDR3 protein: CATSRRGGRGTDTQYF
CDR3 DNA: TGTGCCACCAGCAGAAGGGGCGGGAGAGGCACAGATACGCAGTATTTT

J gene: TRBJ1-5
clone size: -
V gene: TRBV6-5
D gene: TRBD1
CDR3 protein: CASRRTRGYNQPQHF
CDR3 DNA: TGTGCCAGCAGGCGGACCAGGGGGTACAATCAGCCCCAGCATTTT

J gene: TRBJ2-7
clone size: -
V gene: TRBV25-1
D gene: -
CDR3 protein: CASSEYIKGSYEQYF
CDR3 DNA: TGTGCCAGCAGTGAATATATTAAGGGGTCCTACGAGCAGTACTTC

J gene: TRBJ2-2
clone size: -
V gene: TRBV4-1
D gene: -
CDR3 protein: CASSQGDRAATGELFF
CDR3 DNA: TGCGCCAGCAGCCAAGGGGATCGGGCTGCTACCGGGGAGCTGTTTTTT

J gene: TRBJ2-3
clone size: once
V gene: TRBV4-1
D gene: TRBD1
CDR3 protein: CASSSYPQGAGTDTQYF
CDR3 DNA: TGCGCCAGCAGCTCGTACCCACAGGGGGCCGGGACAGATACGCAGTATTTT

J gene: TRBJ1-5
clone size: -
V gene: TRBV7-9
D gene: -
CDR3 protein: CASSLETRAQHF
CDR3 DNA: TGTGCCAGCAGCTTAGAGACCCGGGCCCAGCATTTT

J gene: TRBJ2-2
clone size: -
V gene: TRBV5-6
D gene: -
CDR3 protein: CASSDRGRGNTGELFF
CDR3 DNA: TGTGCCAGCAGCGACCGGGGCAGGGGGAACACCGGGGAGCTGTTTTTT

J gene: TRBJ1-1
clone size: -
V gene: TRBV27
D gene: -
CDR3 protein: CASSKDTSNTEAFF
CDR3 DNA: TGTGCCAGCAGTAAGGACACATCGAACACTGAAGCTTTCTTT

J gene: TRBJ2-7
clone size: -
V gene: TRBV10-2
D gene: -
CDR3 protein: CASSDEHLGGGHEQYF
CDR3 DNA: TGCGCCAGCAGCGATGAACACCTTGGAGGGGGGCACGAGCAGTACTTC

J gene: TRBJ2-7
clone size: -
V gene: TRBV5-3
D gene: -
CDR3 protein: CASSGGTGDEQYF
CDR3 DNA: TGTGCCAGCAGCGGGGGGACAGGGGACGAGCAGTACTTC

J gene: TRBJ2-1
clone size: -
V gene: TRBV9
D gene: -
CDR3 protein: CASSVVAGGHEQFF
CDR3 DNA: TGTGCCAGCAGCGTAGTTGCAGGAGGGCATGAGCAGTTCTTC

J gene: TRBJ1-6
clone size: -
V gene: TRBV28
D gene: -
CDR3 protein: CASSLVYRVSPLHF
CDR3 DNA: TGTGCCAGCAGTTTGGTTTATCGGGTTTCACCCCTCCACTTT

J gene: TRBJ2-3
clone size: -
V gene: TRBV19
D gene: -
CDR3 protein: CASSKGIATQYF
CDR3 DNA: TGTGCCAGTAGTAAGGGGATTGCTACGCAGTATTTT